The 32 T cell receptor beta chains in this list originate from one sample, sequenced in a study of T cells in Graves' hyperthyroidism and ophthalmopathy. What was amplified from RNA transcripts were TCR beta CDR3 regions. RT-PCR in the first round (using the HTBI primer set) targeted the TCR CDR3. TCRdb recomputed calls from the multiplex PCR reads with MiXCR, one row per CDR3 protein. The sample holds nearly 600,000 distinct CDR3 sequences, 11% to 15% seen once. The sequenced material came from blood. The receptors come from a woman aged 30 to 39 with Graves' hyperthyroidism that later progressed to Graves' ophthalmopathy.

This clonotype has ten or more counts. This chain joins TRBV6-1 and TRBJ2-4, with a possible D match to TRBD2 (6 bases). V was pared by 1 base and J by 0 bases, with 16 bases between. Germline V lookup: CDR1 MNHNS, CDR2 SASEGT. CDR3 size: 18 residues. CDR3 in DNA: TGTGCCAGCAGTGAAGTACATGCGGGGCTCCTAGCCAAAAACATTCAGTACTTC. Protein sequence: CASSEVHAGLLAKNIQYF.

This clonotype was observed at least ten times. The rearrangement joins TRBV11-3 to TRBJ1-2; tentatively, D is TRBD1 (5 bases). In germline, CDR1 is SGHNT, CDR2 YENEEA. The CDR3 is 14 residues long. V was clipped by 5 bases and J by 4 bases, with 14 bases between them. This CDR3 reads CASSRTGLTYGYTF. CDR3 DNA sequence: TGTGCCAGCAGCCGAACAGGTTTGACCTATGGCTACACCTTC. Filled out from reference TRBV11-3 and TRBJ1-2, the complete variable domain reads EAGVVQSPRYKIIEKKQPVAFWCNPISGHNTLYWYLQNLGQGPELLIRYENEEAVDDSQLPKDRFSAERLKGVDSTLKIQPAELGDSAVYLCASSRTGLTYGYTFGSGTRLTVV.

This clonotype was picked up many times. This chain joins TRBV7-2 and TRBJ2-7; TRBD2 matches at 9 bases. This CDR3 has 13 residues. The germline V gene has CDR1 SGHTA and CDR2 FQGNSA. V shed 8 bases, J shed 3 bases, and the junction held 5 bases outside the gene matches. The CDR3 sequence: CASAGGPGYEQYF. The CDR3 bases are TGTGCCAGCGCGGGAGGGCCGGGCTACGAGCAGTACTTC.

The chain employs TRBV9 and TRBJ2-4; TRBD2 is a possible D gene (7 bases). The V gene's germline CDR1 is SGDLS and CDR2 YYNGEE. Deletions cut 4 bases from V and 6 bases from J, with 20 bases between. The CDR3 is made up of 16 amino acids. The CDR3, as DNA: TGTGCCAGCAGCATCTCTATTGGGGAGGGGGGAAACATTCAGTACTTC. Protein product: CASSISIGEGGNIQYF.

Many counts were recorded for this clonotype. The CDR3 reads CSVAGLGSTDTQYF. In nucleotides, the CDR3 is TGCAGCGTCGCCGGACTGGGCTCCACAGATACGCAGTATTTT. This sequence joins TRBV29-1 and TRBJ2-3, with a tentative D call TRBD2 (5 bases). Trimming took 6 bases from V and 2 from J, leaving 15 bases between them. The germline V gene has CDR1 SQVTM and CDR2 ANQGSEA. This CDR3 comprises 14 residues.

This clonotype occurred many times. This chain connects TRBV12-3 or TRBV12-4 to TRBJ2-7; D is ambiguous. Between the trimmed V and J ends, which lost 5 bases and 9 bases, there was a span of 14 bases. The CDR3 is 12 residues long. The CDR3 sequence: CASSREMHLQYF. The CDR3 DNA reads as TGTGCCAGCAGTCGTGAAATGCACTTGCAGTACTTC.

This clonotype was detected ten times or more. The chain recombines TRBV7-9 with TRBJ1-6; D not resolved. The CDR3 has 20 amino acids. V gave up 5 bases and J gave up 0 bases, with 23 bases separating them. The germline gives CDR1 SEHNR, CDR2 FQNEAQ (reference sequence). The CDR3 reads CASSPPPGVPSGSYNSPLHF. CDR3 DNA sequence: TGTGCCAGCAGCCCACCGCCCGGCGTCCCTTCGGGCTCCTATAATTCACCCCTCCACTTT.

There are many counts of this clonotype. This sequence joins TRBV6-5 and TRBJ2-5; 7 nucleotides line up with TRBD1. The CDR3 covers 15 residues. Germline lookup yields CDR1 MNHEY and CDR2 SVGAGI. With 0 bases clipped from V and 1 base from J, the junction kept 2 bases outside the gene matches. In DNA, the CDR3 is TGTGCCAGCAGTTACTCAGGGGGCGTCCAAGAGACCCAGTACTTC. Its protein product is CASSYSGGVQETQYF.

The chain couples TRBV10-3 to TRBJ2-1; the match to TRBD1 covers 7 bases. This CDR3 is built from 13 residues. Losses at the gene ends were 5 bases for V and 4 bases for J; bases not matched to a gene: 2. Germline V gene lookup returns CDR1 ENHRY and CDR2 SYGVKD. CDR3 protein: CAISRDSYNEQFF. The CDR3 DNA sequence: TGTGCCATCAGTAGGGACAGTTACAATGAGCAGTTCTTC.

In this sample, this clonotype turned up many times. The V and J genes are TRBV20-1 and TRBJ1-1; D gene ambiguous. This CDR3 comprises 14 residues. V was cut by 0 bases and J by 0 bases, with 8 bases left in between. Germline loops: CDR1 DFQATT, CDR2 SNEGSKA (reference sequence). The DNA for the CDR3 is TGCAGTGCTAGAGATCGAAATATGAACACTGAAGCTTTCTTT. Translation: CSARDRNMNTEAFF.

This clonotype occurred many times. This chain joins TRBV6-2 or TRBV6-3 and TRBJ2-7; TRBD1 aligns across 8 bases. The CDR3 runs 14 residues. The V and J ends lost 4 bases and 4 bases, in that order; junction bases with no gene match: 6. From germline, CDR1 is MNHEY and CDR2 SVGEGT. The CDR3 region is CASSSSQGAYEQYF. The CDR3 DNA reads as TGTGCCAGCAGTTCCTCTCAGGGGGCATACGAGCAGTACTTC.

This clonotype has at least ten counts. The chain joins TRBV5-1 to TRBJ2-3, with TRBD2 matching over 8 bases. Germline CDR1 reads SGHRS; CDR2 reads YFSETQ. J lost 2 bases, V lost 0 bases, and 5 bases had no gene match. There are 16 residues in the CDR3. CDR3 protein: CASSLGVAGPTDTQYF. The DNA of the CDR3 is TGCGCCAGCAGCTTGGGGGTAGCGGGGCCCACAGATACGCAGTATTTT.

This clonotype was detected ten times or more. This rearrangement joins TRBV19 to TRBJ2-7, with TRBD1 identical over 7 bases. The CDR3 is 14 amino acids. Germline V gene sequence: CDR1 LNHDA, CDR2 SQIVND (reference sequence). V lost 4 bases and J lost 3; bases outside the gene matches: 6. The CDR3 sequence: CASSTGTDLYEQYF. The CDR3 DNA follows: TGTGCCAGTAGTACCGGGACAGATCTCTACGAGCAGTACTTC.

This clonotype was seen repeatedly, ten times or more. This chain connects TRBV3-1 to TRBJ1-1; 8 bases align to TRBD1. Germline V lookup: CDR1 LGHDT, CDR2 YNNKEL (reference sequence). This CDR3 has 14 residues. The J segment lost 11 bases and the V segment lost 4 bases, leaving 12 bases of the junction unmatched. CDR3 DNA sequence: TGTGCCAGCAGCCGCGTAAGTGGACAGGGACCGGCTTTCTTT. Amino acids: CASSRVSGQGPAFF.

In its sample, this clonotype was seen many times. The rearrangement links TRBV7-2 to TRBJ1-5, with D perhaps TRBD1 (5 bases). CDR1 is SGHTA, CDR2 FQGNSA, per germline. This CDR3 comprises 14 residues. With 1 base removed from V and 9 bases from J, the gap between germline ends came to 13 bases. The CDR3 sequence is CASSLERGIGPQHF. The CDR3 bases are TGTGCCAGCAGCTTAGAGAGGGGCATAGGGCCCCAGCATTTT.

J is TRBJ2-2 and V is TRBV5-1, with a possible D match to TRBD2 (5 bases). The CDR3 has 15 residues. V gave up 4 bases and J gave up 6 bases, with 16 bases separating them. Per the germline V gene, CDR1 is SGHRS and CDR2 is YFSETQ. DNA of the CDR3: TGCGCCAGCAGCCCGGCGGGTATTCACGCCGGGGAGCTGTTTTTT. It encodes CASSPAGIHAGELFF.

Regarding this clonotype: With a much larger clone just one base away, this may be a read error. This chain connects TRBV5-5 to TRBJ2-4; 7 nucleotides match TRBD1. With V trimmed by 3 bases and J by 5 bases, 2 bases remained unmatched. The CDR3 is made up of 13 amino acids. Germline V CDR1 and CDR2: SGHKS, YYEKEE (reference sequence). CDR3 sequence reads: CASSSGTENIQYF. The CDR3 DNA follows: TGTGCCAGCAGCTCCGGGACAGAAAACATTCAGTACTTC.

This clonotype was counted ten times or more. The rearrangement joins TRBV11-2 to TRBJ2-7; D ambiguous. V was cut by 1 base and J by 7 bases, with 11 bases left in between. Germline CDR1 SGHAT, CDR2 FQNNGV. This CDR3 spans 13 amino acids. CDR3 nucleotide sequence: TGTGCCAGCAGCTTAGTGAGTGTTAGGGAGCAGTACTTC. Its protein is CASSLVSVREQYF.

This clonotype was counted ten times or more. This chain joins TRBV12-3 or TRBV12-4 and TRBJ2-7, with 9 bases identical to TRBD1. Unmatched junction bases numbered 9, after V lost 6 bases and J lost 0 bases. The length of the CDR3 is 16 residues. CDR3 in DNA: TGTGCCAGCAGCCCGAGACAGGGGGGAACCTCCTACGAGCAGTACTTC. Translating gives CASSPRQGGTSYEQYF.

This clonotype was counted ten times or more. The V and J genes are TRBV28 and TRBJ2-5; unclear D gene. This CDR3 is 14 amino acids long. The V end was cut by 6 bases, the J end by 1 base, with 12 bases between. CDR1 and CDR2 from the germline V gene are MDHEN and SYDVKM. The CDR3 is CASSISVPQETQYF. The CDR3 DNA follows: TGTGCCAGCAGCATCAGCGTCCCCCAAGAGACCCAGTACTTC.

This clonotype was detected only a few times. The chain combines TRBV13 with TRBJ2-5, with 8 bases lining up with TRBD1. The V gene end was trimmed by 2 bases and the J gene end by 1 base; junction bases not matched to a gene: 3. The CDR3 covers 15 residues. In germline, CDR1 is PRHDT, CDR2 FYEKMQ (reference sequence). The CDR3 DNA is TGTGCCAGCAGCTTATGGACAGGGCCCCAAGAGACCCAGTACTTC. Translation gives CASSLWTGPQETQYF.

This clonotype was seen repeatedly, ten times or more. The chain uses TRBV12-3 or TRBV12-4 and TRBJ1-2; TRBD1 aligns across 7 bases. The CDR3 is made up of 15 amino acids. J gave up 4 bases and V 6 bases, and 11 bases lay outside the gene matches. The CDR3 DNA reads TGTGCCAGCAGCCAAGTTCCAGGGGGTCGCTATGGCTACACCTTC. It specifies CASSQVPGGRYGYTF.

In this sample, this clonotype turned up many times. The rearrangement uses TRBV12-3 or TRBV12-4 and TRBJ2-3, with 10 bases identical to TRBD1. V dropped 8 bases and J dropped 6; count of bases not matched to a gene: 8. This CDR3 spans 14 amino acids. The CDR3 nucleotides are TGTGCCAGCTACCGGGACAGGGGAGAGGATACGCAGTATTTT. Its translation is CASYRDRGEDTQYF.

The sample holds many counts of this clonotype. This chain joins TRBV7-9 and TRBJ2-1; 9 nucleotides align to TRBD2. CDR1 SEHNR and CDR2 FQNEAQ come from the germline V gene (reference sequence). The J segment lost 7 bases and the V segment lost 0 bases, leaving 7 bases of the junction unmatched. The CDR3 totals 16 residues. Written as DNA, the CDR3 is TGTGCCAGCAGCTTAGCGGGCAGCGGGAGGATAAATGAGCAGTTCTTC. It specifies CASSLAGSGRINEQFF.

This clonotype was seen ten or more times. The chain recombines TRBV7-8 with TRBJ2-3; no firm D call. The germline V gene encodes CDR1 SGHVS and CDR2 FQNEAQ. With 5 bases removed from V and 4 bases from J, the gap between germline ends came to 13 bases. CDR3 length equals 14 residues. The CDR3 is CASSRWALSDTQYF. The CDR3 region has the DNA TGTGCCAGCAGCCGATGGGCCCTTTCAGATACGCAGTATTTT.

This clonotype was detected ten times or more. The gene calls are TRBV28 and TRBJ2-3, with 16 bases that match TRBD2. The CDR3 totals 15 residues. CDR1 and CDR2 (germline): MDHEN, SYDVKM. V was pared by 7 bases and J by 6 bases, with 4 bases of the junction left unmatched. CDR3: CASTPGLAGGDTQYF. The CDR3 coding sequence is TGTGCCAGCACCCCGGGACTAGCGGGAGGGGATACGCAGTATTTT.

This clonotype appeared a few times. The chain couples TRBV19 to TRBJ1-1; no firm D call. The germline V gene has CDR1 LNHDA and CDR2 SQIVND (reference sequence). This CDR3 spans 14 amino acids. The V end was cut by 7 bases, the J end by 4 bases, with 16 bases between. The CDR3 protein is CASTTPGVSTEAFF. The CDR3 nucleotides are TGTGCCAGTACCACCCCAGGAGTAAGCACTGAAGCTTTCTTT.

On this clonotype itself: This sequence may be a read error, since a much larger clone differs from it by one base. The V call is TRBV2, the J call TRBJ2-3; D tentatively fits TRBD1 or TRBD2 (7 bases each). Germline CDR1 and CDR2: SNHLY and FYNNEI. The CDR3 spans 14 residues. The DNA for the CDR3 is TGTGCCAGCAACCGACTAGCTGGGACAGATGCGCAGTATTTT. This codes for CASNRLAGTDAQYF.

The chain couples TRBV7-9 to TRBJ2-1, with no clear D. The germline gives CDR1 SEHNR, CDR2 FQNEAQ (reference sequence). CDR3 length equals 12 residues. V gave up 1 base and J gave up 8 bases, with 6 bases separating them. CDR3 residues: CASSLDFHEQFF. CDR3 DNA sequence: TGTGCCAGCAGCTTAGATTTCCATGAGCAGTTCTTC.

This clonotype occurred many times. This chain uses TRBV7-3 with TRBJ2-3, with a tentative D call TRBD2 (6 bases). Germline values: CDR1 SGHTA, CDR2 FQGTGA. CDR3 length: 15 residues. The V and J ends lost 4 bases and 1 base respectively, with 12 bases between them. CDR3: CASSSWEEGTDTQYF. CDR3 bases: TGTGCCAGCAGCTCTTGGGAGGAAGGCACAGATACGCAGTATTTT.

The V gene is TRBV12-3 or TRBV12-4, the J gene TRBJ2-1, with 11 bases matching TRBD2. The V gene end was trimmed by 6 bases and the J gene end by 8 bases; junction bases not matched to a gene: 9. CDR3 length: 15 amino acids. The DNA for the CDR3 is TGTGCCAGCAGAGTAGCGGGAGGGCCTGGAGATGAGCAGTTCTTC. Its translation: CASRVAGGPGDEQFF.

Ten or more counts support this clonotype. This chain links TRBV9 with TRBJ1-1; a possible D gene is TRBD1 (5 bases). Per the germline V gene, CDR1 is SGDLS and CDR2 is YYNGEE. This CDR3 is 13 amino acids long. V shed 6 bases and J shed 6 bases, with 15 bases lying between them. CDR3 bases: TGTGCCAGCAACCCTCCGGGGGTCGCTGAAGCTTTCTTT. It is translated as CASNPPGVAEAFF.